The text below deals with one T cell receptor (beta chain). This clone was seen only once. Its antigen remains unidentified. Per-base quality was not reported, and no clone a single base away is much larger than it. CDR3 length: 15 amino acids, cysteine to phenylalanine. Solely the CDR3 DNA is kept, with 45 bases framed from the first base. The germline V gene gives CDR1 as SGHRS and CDR2 as YFSETQ. Trimming leaves V shorter by 4 bases and J shorter by 8 bases, with the junction holding 5 bases beyond the gene matches. TCRbeta CDR3 regions were amplified from genomic DNA using the immunoSEQ Assay, a bias-controlled multiplex PCR. The paper's processing steps were these. The number of nucleated cells in each sample was estimated from the amplification of reference gene primers within the assay. To quantify the absolute abundance of each unique TCRbeta CDR3 rearrangement, sequence reads were collapsed and filtered. For each sample, productive Simpson clonality was calculated by taking the square root of Simpson's diversity index across productive rearrangements. Drawn from immuneACCESS, this table holds only the in-frame rearrangements with V and J called that TCRdb kept. Clones are partly lost; checked studies trace under half to an unresolved V gene and leave the rest unexplained. V and J calls plus clone size are reproduced from that table; the DNA served to infer D and trimming. This sample lists a few hundred thousand clones; around 87% were detected once. The ten largest clones add up to approximately 1.8% of the sample.

The entry originates in a study of blood T cell repertoires in COVID-19 (dated by TCRdb to the early 2020s). As for the study more broadly: ImmuneRACE Cohort 3 recovered participants were defined by two consecutive negative NP/OP PCR tests, healthcare professional clearance, or symptom resolution. The material from the prospective study consisted of cDNA or gDNA derived from T cells, B-cell-depleted T cells, or PBMCs. A freely available public database, intended as a resource for researchers studying the immune response to SARS-CoV-2, is where the repertoires were released. Collaborator samples came from the United States, Italy and Spain and covered acute and convalescent phases of COVID-19. The samples were drawn from the first 160 participants of the ongoing ImmuneRACE study and from over 950 subjects provided by 6 global collaborators. Subjects who had been exposed to COVID-19, were actively infected with it, or had recovered from it provided the deeply sampled blood TCRbeta repertoires that made up the dataset. Where HLA class I and class II types were available, the types were taken from metadata supplied by the sample provider, not from assay-based typing. The sample metadata nearly always contained a de-identified subject ID, COVID-19 status, age in years and sex.

In the prospective study, participants were about 18 to 100 years old, resided in about two dozen geographic areas of the United States, and were enrolled through a virtual design. To assign participants to cohorts, the prospective study relied on clinical history that participants themselves reported in a screening survey and a study questionnaire. Each participant in the prospective study had whole blood, serum and a nasopharyngeal or oropharyngeal swab collected by mobile phlebotomists. Additional blood draws and questionnaires over a roughly two-month period could optionally be provided by prospective study participants. Prospective study blood samples were shipped either frozen or at room temperature before DNA extraction. General study outcomes and caveats: The amount of clinical and demographic metadata varied by source and participant and was provided uncurated.

Rearrangement joined TRBV5-1 to TRBJ2-1; the central 14 bases match TRBD2. The sample taken for sequencing was PBMCs or T cells enriched from blood (not recorded which). The receptor's source is a middle-aged man in a cohort exposed to, infected with or recovered from COVID-19 (not recorded which). The CDR3 reads CASSTRLAGGDEQFF. At the DNA level, the sequence is TGCGCCAGCAGCACTAGACTAGCGGGAGGGGATGAGCAGTTCTTC.